Below, 4 T cell receptor beta chains from the same sample are listed, as sequenced in a study of T cell responses to AZD1222 COVID-19 vaccine. The assay was immunoSEQ multiplex PCR, and TCRdb's table has in-frame clones only and misses some. The sample holds under 150,000 clones, 75% to 90% seen once. The input for sequencing was peripheral blood, taken 28 days after the second AZD1222 dose. These TCRs come from an adult who received the AZD1222 COVID-19 vaccine.

The J gene is TRBJ2-2, the V gene TRBV2; 9 bases are shared with TRBD1. CDR1 and CDR2 (germline): SNHLY, FYNNEI. The CDR3 has 15 amino acids. V was clipped by 4 bases and J by 4 bases; unmatched bases: 4. CDR3 DNA sequence: TGTGCCAGCAGTGTGACAGGGGGGAGCACCGGGGAGCTGTTTTTT. Amino acid sequence: CASSVTGGSTGELFF.

V usage is TRBV11-2 and J usage is TRBJ2-1; TRBD1 might be the D (5 bases). Trimming shortened V by 3 bases and J by 8 bases, and 14 bases separated the two germline ends. The germline gives CDR1 SGHAT, CDR2 FQNNGV. The CDR3 has 14 residues. DNA of the CDR3: TGTGCCAGCAGCTTGGAGCAGGGTGGGTATGAGCAGTTCTTC. Translating it yields CASSLEQGGYEQFF.

The chain joins TRBV6-5 to TRBJ1-3, with no clear D. Trimming took off 6 bases at V and 2 bases at J, with 11 bases between the two ends. Germline V lookup: CDR1 MNHEY, CDR2 SVGAGI. The CDR3 extends over 14 amino acids. The CDR3 reads CASRGKGAGNTIYF. The CDR3 DNA reads as TGTGCCAGCAGGGGGAAAGGAGCTGGAAACACCATATATTTT.

This chain joins TRBV27 and TRBJ1-1; D not resolved. V was shortened by 3 bases and J by 0 bases, with 5 bases between the two germline ends. The CDR3 consists of 13 residues. Germline V lookup: CDR1 MNHEY, CDR2 SMNVEV (reference sequence). CDR3 sequence: CASSFYVNTEAFF. In DNA, the CDR3 is TGTGCCAGCAGTTTCTATGTGAACACTGAAGCTTTCTTT.